The present TCR beta chain was sequenced within a study of identifying expanded T cells in peripheral blood. The CDR3 runs to 15 residues. With 0 bases removed from V and 3 bases from J, the gap between germline ends came to 12 bases. The germline V gene encodes CDR1 WNHNN and CDR2 SYGVQD (reference sequence). Generated by immunoSEQ multiplex PCR, the TCRdb table keeps only in-frame clones and is missing some. In the table there are about 110,000 clones, about 88% of which are singletons. Collection occurred without any documented infections or immune events in donors. The source material was blood. The source is a person aged 18 to 70 in good health. The chain joins TRBV10-1 to TRBJ2-7, with no clear D. CDR3 residues: CASSESTSPVYEQYF. CDR3 bases: TGCGCCAGCAGTGAGTCGACATCGCCCGTCTACGAGCAGTACTTC.